This T cell receptor beta chain was sequenced for a study of control samples from healthy donors and cancer patients. Profiling relied on immunoSEQ multiplex PCR, and the TCRdb table lists in-frame clones only, not all of them. The data show under 450,000 clones, around 90% seen once. Trimming left V 1 base short and J 6 bases short, with 18 bases between. The CDR3 has 17 amino acids. CDR1 and CDR2 (germline): LGHNA, YSLEER. The sequencing sample was made of PBMCs. V gene TRBV4-3 combines with J gene TRBJ2-2, with D perhaps TRBD1 (7 bases). This receptor was obtained from a man aged 35 to 55 with head and neck cancer. CDR3 coding DNA: TGCGCCAGCAGCCAAGGGGTGGCAGGGGGGACGGCCGGGGAGCTGTTTTTT. Protein product: CASSQGVAGGTAGELFF.